This T cell receptor (beta chain) was captured in a study of CD8+ T cells in alopecia areata. TCR sequencing used cDNA made by reverse transcription of extracted RNA. Here immunoSEQ multiplex PCR was the method, and the copy in TCRdb shows in-frame clones only, minus some. The sample gives 270,000 or so clones, none seen only once, and the top ten clones hold about 1.2%. Study-wide findings and caveats: Scalp samples also contribute reads from the resident alphabeta T cells found in normal skin.

This clone was counted only a few times. Antigen specificity is unknown. Each gene name is a mouse one. The read ends 4 residues before the CDR3 terminus; that terminus is restored from the germline J gene. Separation of pooled cutaneous lymph node cells was by sorting with CD4, CD8alpha, NKG2D, NKG2ACE and other markers. V trimming: 2 bases; J trimming: 5 bases; junction bases outside the gene matches: 3. The V gene's germline CDR1 is LGHNA and CDR2 YNLKQL (reference sequence). This CDR3 spans 14 amino acids. The clonotype comes from a C3H/HeJ mouse with alopecia areata. Strain MHC haplotype: H2-k. This rearrangement joins TRBV5 to TRBJ2-1; TRBD1 aligns across 7 bases. The sample comprised CD4+ T cells sorted from a lymph node. The DNA read from the CDR3 is TGTGCCAGCAGCCAATCGACAGGGAATGCT. Protein product: CASSQSTGNA. The entire CDR3 protein is CASSQSTGNAEQFF.